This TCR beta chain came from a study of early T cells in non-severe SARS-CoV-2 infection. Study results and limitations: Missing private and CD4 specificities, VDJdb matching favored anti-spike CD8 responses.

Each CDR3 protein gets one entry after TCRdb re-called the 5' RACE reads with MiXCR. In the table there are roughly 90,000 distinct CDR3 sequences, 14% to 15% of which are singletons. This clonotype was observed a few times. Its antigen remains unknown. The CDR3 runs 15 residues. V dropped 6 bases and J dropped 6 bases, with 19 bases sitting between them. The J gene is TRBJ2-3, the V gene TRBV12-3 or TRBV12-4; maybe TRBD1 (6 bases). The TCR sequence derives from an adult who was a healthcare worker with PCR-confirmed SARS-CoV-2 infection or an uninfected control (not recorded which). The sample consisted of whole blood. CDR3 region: CASRTRQALGDTQYF. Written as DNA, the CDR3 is TGTGCCAGCAGGACAAGACAGGCCCTCGGGGATACGCAGTATTTT.